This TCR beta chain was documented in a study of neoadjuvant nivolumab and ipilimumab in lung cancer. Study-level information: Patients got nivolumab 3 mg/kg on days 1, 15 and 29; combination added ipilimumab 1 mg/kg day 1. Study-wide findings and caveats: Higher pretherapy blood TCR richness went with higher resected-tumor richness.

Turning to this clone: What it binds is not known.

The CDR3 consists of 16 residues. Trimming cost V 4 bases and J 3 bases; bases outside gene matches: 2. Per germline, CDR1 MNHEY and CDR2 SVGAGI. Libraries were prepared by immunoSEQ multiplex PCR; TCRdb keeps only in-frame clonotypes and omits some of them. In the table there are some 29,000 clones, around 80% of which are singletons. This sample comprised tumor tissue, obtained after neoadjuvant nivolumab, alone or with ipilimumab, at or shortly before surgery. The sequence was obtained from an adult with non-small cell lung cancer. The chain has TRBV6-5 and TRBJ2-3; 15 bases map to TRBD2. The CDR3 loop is CASSSGLAGGTDTQYF. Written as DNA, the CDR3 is TGTGCCAGCAGTTCAGGACTAGCGGGAGGGACAGATACGCAGTATTTT.